This record covers a single TCR beta chain. These data are taken from a study of Graves' ophthalmopathy and Graves' hyperthyroidism. As the template, RNA transcripts were used to amplify TCR beta CDR3 regions. The workflow started with a first-round RT-PCR run with HTBI primers and then moved on to a second-round multiplex PCR. TCRdb processed the multiplex PCR reads anew with MiXCR; each CDR3 protein has one entry. The sample contains about 550,000 distinct CDR3 sequences, about 40% of which appear only once. V shed 4 bases and J shed 2 bases, with 12 bases lying between them. The CDR3 covers 14 residues. Germline CDR1 is ENHRY and CDR2 is SYGVKD.

The chain employs TRBV10-3 and TRBJ2-7; the D is unclear. The sequenced sample was peripheral blood or thyroid tissue (not recorded which). The receptor was derived from an adult man with Graves' hyperthyroidism. The CDR3 sequence: CAISGADNPYEQYF. The CDR3 bases are TGTGCCATCAGTGGTGCGGATAATCCCTACGAGCAGTACTTC.